Listed here are 32 T cell receptor beta chains from one sample, sequenced in a study of cytomegalovirus exposure and HLA in healthy donors (dated by TCRdb to about 2017). Library preparation was by the immunoSEQ multiplex PCR assay. The multiplex PCR relied on a mix of 60 forward primers for TCR Vbeta segments and 13 reverse primers for TCR Jbeta segments. The clones in this table, taken by TCRdb from immuneACCESS, are in-frame only. Not every clone is retained; where verified, under half of the shortfall comes from an unresolved V gene, and the cause of the rest is unknown. For this sample the table gives nearly 300,000 clones, of which just over 85% were detected only once. The ten largest make up approximately 4.3% of the sample. Sequencing was performed on PBMCs. The receptors were gathered from a man in his forties in good health and CMV-seropositive.

This chain joins TRBV25-1 and TRBJ2-3; 8 positions agree with TRBD2. The junction had 6 bases not matched to a gene; V was cut back by 3 bases and J by 4 bases. Per the germline V gene, CDR1 is MGHDK and CDR2 is SYGVNS. The CDR3 has 15 residues. The DNA of the CDR3 is TGTGCCAGCAGTGATCCTAAGCGGGAGTCAGATACGCAGTATTTT. Protein sequence: CASSDPKRESDTQYF.

The V call is TRBV2, the J call TRBJ2-3, with 8 positions matching TRBD2. V lost 4 bases and J lost 0; bases outside the gene matches: 12. The germline gives CDR1 SNHLY, CDR2 FYNNEI. This CDR3 is 18 amino acids long. The CDR3 is CASSGLAGGHSSTDTQYF. CDR3 sequence (DNA): TGTGCCAGCAGTGGATTGGCGGGAGGACACTCTAGCACAGATACGCAGTATTTT.

The V and J genes are TRBV5-8 and TRBJ1-2; D gene ambiguous. From germline, CDR1 is SGHTS and CDR2 YDEGEE. V was pared by 4 bases and J by 0 bases, with 16 bases between. There are 16 residues in the CDR3. CDR3 coding DNA: TGTGCCAGCAGCCCACCTCCCCCCGGGGCTAACTATGGCTACACCTTC. It translates to CASSPPPPGANYGYTF.

The chain employs TRBV30 and TRBJ1-6; possibly TRBD1 for D (6 bases). This CDR3 is 13 amino acids long. Deletions cut 1 base from V and 14 bases from J, with 15 bases between. Germline CDR1 GTSNPN, CDR2 SVGIG (reference sequence). CDR3 sequence (DNA): TGTGCCTGGAGTGCCAGGACAGTGGGAGCCCTCCACTTT. Its protein is CAWSARTVGALHF.

This clone was counted a single time. The rearrangement uses TRBV11-3 and TRBJ2-1; TRBD2 aligns across 14 bases. V was clipped by 4 bases and J by 6 bases; unmatched bases: 5. CDR1 and CDR2 from the germline V gene are SGHNT and YENEEA. The CDR3 spans 16 residues. CDR3 sequence: CASSSGLAGGVNEQFF. The CDR3 bases are TGTGCCAGCAGCTCCGGACTAGCGGGAGGCGTCAATGAGCAGTTCTTC.

This clone occurred a few times. The CDR3 DNA reads as TGCAGCGTTGAAGGGCGGGAGTGGGGTTCCTACGAGCAGTACTTC. Protein product: CSVEGREWGSYEQYF. This chain joins TRBV29-1 and TRBJ2-7, with 7 bases lining up with TRBD2. Germline V gives CDR1 SQVTM, CDR2 ANQGSEA. With V trimmed by 1 base and J by 1 base, 7 bases remained unmatched. The CDR3 runs to 15 residues.

The CDR3 DNA sequence: TGCGCCAGCAGCTTGGCCCCCGCACTAGCGGGAGTCGGCTACGAGCAGTACTTC. Translated, it gives CASSLAPALAGVGYEQYF. The chain joins TRBV5-1 to TRBJ2-7, with 11 bases identical to TRBD2. Germline assignment: CDR1 SGHRS and CDR2 YFSETQ. Germline trimming cut 0 bases from V and 3 bases from J; bases unmatched to any gene: 11. CDR3 size: 18 residues.

The V and J genes are TRBV6-5 and TRBJ1-6; TRBD1 matches 7 bases. This CDR3 has 14 residues. Germline CDR1 is MNHEY and CDR2 is SVGAGI. J lost 10 bases, V lost 3 bases, and 6 bases had no gene match. Here the CDR3 reads CASSYDRAGSPLHF. The CDR3 DNA reads as TGTGCCAGCAGTTATGACAGGGCGGGATCACCCCTCCACTTT.

This clone was seen only once. A much larger clone differs by one base, so this may be a read error. The rearrangement links TRBV6-6 to TRBJ2-7, with 8 bases aligning to TRBD1. Germline values: CDR1 MNHNY, CDR2 SVGAGI (reference sequence). CDR3 length: 13 residues. Unmatched junction bases numbered 3, after V lost 6 bases and J lost 2 bases. CDR3 DNA sequence: TGTGCCAGCAGCCTACAGGGGGCCTACGAGCAGTACTTC. It specifies CASSLQGAYEQYF.

J is TRBJ1-1 and V is TRBV13; D gene ambiguous. Trimming shortened V by 6 bases and J by 1 base, and 9 bases separated the two germline ends. CDR3 length: 13 residues. From germline, CDR1 is PRHDT and CDR2 FYEKMQ (reference sequence). In DNA, the CDR3 is TGTGCCAGCAGTTTAACAGCGAACACTGAAGCTTTCTTT. It specifies CASSLTANTEAFF.

The chain joins TRBV29-1 to TRBJ2-3; possibly TRBD2 for D (6 bases). Germline assignment: CDR1 SQVTM and CDR2 ANQGSEA. CDR3 length: 14 amino acids. V shed 2 bases and J shed 0 bases, with 9 bases lying between them. CDR3 DNA sequence: TGCAGCGTTGAATTAGCGGACAGCACAGATACGCAGTATTTT. Translating it yields CSVELADSTDTQYF.

CDR3 sequence (DNA): TGTGCCAGCAGCCCCGGGTTCGCGAACACCGGGGAGCTGTTTTTT. Its translation is CASSPGFANTGELFF. V is TRBV27 and J is TRBJ2-2; D remains ambiguous. This CDR3 is 15 amino acids long. Germline-derived CDR1 and CDR2 are MNHEY and SMNVEV (reference sequence). With 6 bases removed from V and 0 bases from J, the gap between germline ends came to 11 bases.

The chain has TRBV7-9 and TRBJ2-1, with TRBD2 matching over 12 bases. Trimming at V came to 4 bases and at J to 6 bases, leaving 4 bases not matched to a gene. The CDR3 has 15 residues. Germline V gives CDR1 SEHNR, CDR2 FQNEAQ (reference sequence). For the CDR3, the DNA is TGTGCCAGCAGCTCGACTAGCGGGAGTTCCAATGAGCAGTTCTTC. It is translated as CASSSTSGSSNEQFF.

This rearrangement joins TRBV27 to TRBJ2-7; D perhaps matches TRBD1 (7 bases). This CDR3 is built from 14 residues. The V and J ends lost 5 bases and 2 bases respectively, with 13 bases between them. In germline, CDR1 is MNHEY, CDR2 SMNVEV (reference sequence). CDR3 region: CASSAGQTAYEQYF. The CDR3 DNA is TGTGCCAGCAGTGCGGGACAGACCGCCTACGAGCAGTACTTC.

The chain couples TRBV5-6 to TRBJ1-2, with D perhaps matching TRBD1 (5 bases). CDR1 is SGHDT and CDR2 is YYEEEE in the germline V gene. V lost 3 bases to trimming and J lost 4 bases, with 10 bases between them. CDR3 length: 13 residues. For the CDR3, the DNA is TGTGCCAGCAGCTCCCAGGGTAGCTATGGCTACACCTTC. Translating gives CASSSQGSYGYTF.

V and J are TRBV4-3 and TRBJ2-1, with TRBD2 matching 7 bases. The CDR3 is 16 residues long. Germline V CDR1 and CDR2: LGHNA, YSLEER. Losses at the gene ends were 2 bases for V and 4 bases for J; bases not matched to a gene: 8. The CDR3 is CASSQTGTTAYNEQFF. CDR3 sequence (DNA): TGCGCCAGCAGCCAAACCGGGACTACCGCATACAATGAGCAGTTCTTC.

The chain links TRBV6-5 to TRBJ2-1; 10 bases fit TRBD2. The J segment lost 8 bases and the V segment lost 8 bases, leaving 12 bases of the junction unmatched. Germline assignment: CDR1 MNHEY and CDR2 SVGAGI. The CDR3 has 15 residues. The CDR3 loop is CASWPSGSAGDEQFF. As DNA, the CDR3 is TGTGCCAGCTGGCCTAGCGGGAGTGCCGGCGATGAGCAGTTCTTC.

CDR3 DNA sequence: TGTGCCAGCAGCGGGGGAGGACTAGTTAACTATGGCTACACCTTC. Its translation is CASSGGGLVNYGYTF. The chain has TRBV5-5 and TRBJ1-2, with a tentative D call TRBD1 (5 bases). The CDR3 spans 15 residues. Trimming stripped 4 bases from V and 1 base from J, with 14 bases between. Germline lookup yields CDR1 SGHKS and CDR2 YYEKEE (reference sequence).

The rearrangement joins TRBV4-2 to TRBJ2-5; 11 bases align to TRBD2. The J call may be incorrect, as the DNA end agrees better with TRBJ2-7. The CDR3 runs 15 residues. Germline CDR1 reads LGHNA; CDR2 reads YNFKEQ. The CDR3 DNA reads as TGTGCCAGCAGCCAAGTGACTAGCGGGAACTACGAGCAGTACTTC. It specifies CASSQVTSGNYEQYF.

The chain links TRBV30 to TRBJ1-2; TRBD1 matches 7 bases. V shed 3 bases and J 0 bases; nucleotides not matched to a gene: 13. This CDR3 has 17 amino acids. CDR1 is GTSNPN and CDR2 is SVGIG in the germline V gene (reference sequence). The CDR3 coding sequence is TGTGCCTGGAGAACGCGGGGACAGCGAATACCTAACTATGGCTACACCTTC. This sequence encodes CAWRTRGQRIPNYGYTF.

J is TRBJ2-1 and V is TRBV13; 7 positions agree with TRBD2. CDR3 size: 12 residues. V dropped 6 bases and J dropped 7; count of bases not matched to a gene: 3. CDR1 is PRHDT, CDR2 FYEKMQ, per germline (reference sequence). The CDR3 is CASRGGGNEQFF. CDR3 bases: TGTGCCAGCAGGGGGGGAGGGAATGAGCAGTTCTTC.

The rearrangement links TRBV9 to TRBJ1-2; TRBD1 aligns across 7 bases. Germline V gene lookup returns CDR1 SGDLS and CDR2 YYNGEE. Germline trimming cut 4 bases from V and 2 bases from J; bases unmatched to any gene: 8. This CDR3 has 15 amino acids. The CDR3 protein is CASSSRQGLNYGYTF. For the CDR3, the DNA is TGTGCCAGCAGCTCCCGACAGGGCCTCAACTATGGCTACACCTTC.

The V and J genes are TRBV6-1 and TRBJ2-5; 12 bases agree with TRBD2. The end of the DNA aligns better with TRBJ2-7, so the J call may be wrong. Germline V gives CDR1 MNHNS, CDR2 SASEGT. CDR3 length: 15 amino acids. As DNA, the CDR3 is TGTGCCAGCTCCGAGGGGGGACTAGCGGGCTACGAGCAGTACTTC. It codes for CASSEGGLAGYEQYF.

The chain recombines TRBV7-2 with TRBJ2-2; D is possibly TRBD1 (6 bases). CDR3 size: 16 residues. Germline CDR1 is SGHTA and CDR2 is FQGNSA. Between the trimmed V and J ends, which lost 2 bases and 2 bases, there was a span of 12 bases. The chain's CDR3 is CASSLWVGGNTGELFF. The CDR3 region has the DNA TGTGCCAGCAGCTTATGGGTAGGGGGAAACACCGGGGAGCTGTTTTTT.

This sequence joins TRBV5-1 and TRBJ2-5; D gene uncertain. This CDR3 has 14 residues. Germline V gene sequence: CDR1 SGHRS, CDR2 YFSETQ. Trimming took 0 bases from V and 0 from J, leaving 6 bases between them. Written as DNA, the CDR3 is TGCGCCAGCAGCTTGGCCAGGAACCAAGAGACCCAGTACTTC. The encoded protein is CASSLARNQETQYF.

The V and J genes are TRBV29-1 and TRBJ1-1, with 8 positions matching TRBD1. Germline V lookup: CDR1 SQVTM, CDR2 ANQGSEA. The CDR3 spans 15 residues. J lost 1 base, V lost 4 bases, and 8 bases had no gene match. This chain's CDR3 is CSVVRNDRGNTEAFF. CDR3 DNA: TGCAGCGTTGTTAGAAATGACAGGGGGAACACTGAAGCTTTCTTT.

The V and J genes are TRBV7-2 and TRBJ1-2; D uncertain. Germline V lookup: CDR1 SGHTA, CDR2 FQGNSA. Trimming removed 4 bases at V and 0 bases at J, with 12 bases between. The CDR3 loop spans 15 amino acids. CDR3 sequence: CASSSQAIANYGYTF. The CDR3 DNA sequence: TGTGCCAGCAGCTCTCAGGCGATAGCTAACTATGGCTACACCTTC.

This clone was found once. This chain joins TRBV2 and TRBJ2-5; 11 bases are a match to TRBD2. The germline gives CDR1 SNHLY, CDR2 FYNNEI. The V and J ends lost 6 bases and 5 bases, in that order; junction bases with no gene match: 5. The CDR3 runs 14 residues. CDR3 bases: TGTGCCAGCAGACTAGCGGGGGTTCTGGAGACCCAGTACTTC. Amino acid sequence: CASRLAGVLETQYF.

This chain links TRBV13 with TRBJ2-7; TRBD2 is a possible D gene (6 bases). V lost 5 bases and J lost 2, with 16 bases in between. The CDR3 runs to 15 residues. CDR1 and CDR2 (germline): PRHDT, FYEKMQ (reference sequence). CDR3 bases: TGTGCCAGCAGCCAGGGAGCGGGCGCCACCTACGAGCAGTACTTC. Translating gives CASSQGAGATYEQYF.

CDR3 sequence (DNA): TGTGCCAGCAGTTACGGGCTTGGGGAGGGCTACGAGCAGTACTTC. As protein: CASSYGLGEGYEQYF. The V and J genes are TRBV6-5 and TRBJ2-7; TRBD2 agrees at 7 bases. J gave up 3 bases and V 2 bases, and 7 bases lay outside the gene matches. Germline V gene lookup returns CDR1 MNHEY and CDR2 SVGAGI. The CDR3 sequence is 15 residues long.

The gene calls are TRBV27 and TRBJ2-7, with TRBD2 identical over 11 bases. This CDR3 is built from 15 residues. V lost 5 bases to trimming and J lost 6 bases; unmatched junction nucleotides: 9. Germline lookup yields CDR1 MNHEY and CDR2 SMNVEV (reference sequence). CDR3 in amino acids: CASSGASGRTGEQYF. DNA of the CDR3: TGTGCCAGCAGTGGGGCTAGCGGGAGGACGGGCGAGCAGTACTTC.

The table lists this clone with a few counts. This chain connects TRBV5-5 to TRBJ2-3; the match to TRBD1 covers 8 bases. This CDR3 is built from 13 residues. Losses at the gene ends were 5 bases for V and 2 bases for J; bases not matched to a gene: 1. Germline lookup yields CDR1 SGHKS and CDR2 YYEKEE (reference sequence). The CDR3 nucleotides are TGTGCCAGCAGGACAGGGGTCACAGATACGCAGTATTTT. Protein: CASRTGVTDTQYF. The variable domain in full, completed from reference TRBV5-5 and TRBJ2-3, reads DAGVTQSPTHLIKTRGQQVTLRCSPISGHKSVSWYQQVLGQGPQFIFQYYEKEERGRGNFPDRFSARQFPNYSSELNVNALLLGDSALYLCASRTGVTDTQYFGPGTRLTVL.